These 29 T cell receptor beta chains were sequenced from one sample in a study of Ad26.COV2.S vaccination and SARS-CoV-2 variants. Measured with immunoSEQ multiplex PCR; TCRdb has only the in-frame clones, and not every one. The table includes hundreds of thousands of clones, approximately 88% detected once. Specified treatment: some 20 received Ad26.COV2.S at low or high dose, single or two shots; five or six received placebo; per-sample allocation not given. Sampling was performed 63 days after the first vaccine or placebo injection. The specimen comprised peripheral blood, sampled in a trial of Ad26.COV2.S vaccine versus placebo. These receptors originate from a person between 18 and 60 years old who received the Ad26.COV2.S COVID-19 vaccine or a placebo.

Of note for this clone: This CDR3 is also generated by other DNA sequences in the sample. The chain combines TRBV18 with TRBJ2-3; D gene uncertain. Trimming took off 3 bases at V and 6 bases at J, with 7 bases between the two ends. CDR1 is KGHSH and CDR2 is LQKENI in the germline V gene. This CDR3 comprises 12 residues. The CDR3 DNA reads as TGTGCCAGCTCACCGGGTGGGGATACGCAGTATTTT. Amino acids: CASSPGGDTQYF. The full variable domain, rest sourced from reference TRBV18 and TRBJ2-3, is NAGVMQNPRHLVRRRGQEARLRCSPMKGHSHVYWYRQLPEEGLKFMVYLQKENIIDESGMPKERFSAEFPKEGPSILRIQQVVRGDSAAYFCASSPGGDTQYFGPGTRLTVL.

The chain's CDR3 is CASGKPNTGELFF. As DNA, the CDR3 is TGTGCCAGCGGCAAGCCGAACACCGGGGAGCTGTTTTTT. The chain joins TRBV27 to TRBJ2-2; D gene uncertain. Germline V gives CDR1 MNHEY, CDR2 SMNVEV (reference sequence). The V end was cut by 8 bases, the J end by 0 bases, with 7 bases between. CDR3 size: 13 residues.

As concerns this clone: Distinct nucleotide sequences in the sample also encode this CDR3. The CDR3 reads CASSDRRNQPQHF. The CDR3 DNA sequence: TGTGCCAGCAGTGACAGGCGGAATCAGCCCCAGCATTTT. The chain has TRBV2 and TRBJ1-5; D gene unclear. Germline CDR1 is SNHLY and CDR2 is FYNNEI. The CDR3 is 13 residues long. The V gene lost 3 bases and the J gene lost 4 bases, with 7 bases spanning the gap.

This clone showed up just once. This chain uses TRBV24-1 with TRBJ1-2; D not resolved. The germline V and J ends were trimmed by 4 bases and 7 bases, with 9 bases remaining between them. CDR1 is KGHDR and CDR2 is SFDVKD in the germline V gene. This CDR3 region has 12 residues. The CDR3 nucleotides are TGTGCCACCAGTGACCCCACCAGTGGCTACACCTTC. It specifies CATSDPTSGYTF.

The chain recombines TRBV19 with TRBJ2-1, with TRBD2 identical over 8 bases. V was pared by 5 bases and J by 3 bases, with 6 bases of the junction left unmatched. The CDR3 covers 15 residues. CDR1 is LNHDA, CDR2 SQIVND, per germline (reference sequence). DNA for the CDR3: TGTGCCAGTAGTCTTAGCGGGACCGTCTACAATGAGCAGTTCTTC. Residues: CASSLSGTVYNEQFF.

The chain carries TRBV4-3 and TRBJ1-1; no clear D gene. The length of the CDR3 is 14 residues. V was clipped by 1 base and J by 0 bases, with 6 bases between them. Germline loops: CDR1 LGHNA, CDR2 YSLEER. The CDR3 sequence: CASSQAGVNTEAFF. The CDR3 nucleotides are TGCGCCAGCAGCCAAGCCGGAGTGAACACTGAAGCTTTCTTT.

This chain uses TRBV6-5 with TRBJ2-5; possibly TRBD2 for D (6 bases). This CDR3 has 15 residues. Germline V CDR1 and CDR2: MNHEY, SVGAGI. The ends were cut back, 3 bases at V and 5 bases at J, with 16 bases in the middle. The CDR3 nucleotides are TGTGCCAGCAGTTATCGGATGAACGCGGGGGAGACCCAGTACTTC. As protein: CASSYRMNAGETQYF.

This sequence joins TRBV3-1 (or the pseudogene TRBV3-2) and TRBJ1-3; TRBD1 matches at 9 bases. The CDR3 is 15 amino acids. Germline V gene data show CDR1 as LGHDT and CDR2 as YNNKEL (reference sequence). Trimming took 4 bases from V and 2 from J; bases not matched to a gene: 3. CDR3 nucleotide sequence: TGTGCCAGCAGCCCGACAGGGGGAACTGGAAACACCATATATTTT. This gives the protein CASSPTGGTGNTIYF.

The V and J genes are TRBV4-1 and TRBJ2-7; possible D gene TRBD1, 6 bases. The ends were cut back, 3 bases at V and 3 bases at J, with 9 bases in the middle. Germline V gene data show CDR1 as MGHRA and CDR2 as YSYEKL. CDR3 length: 13 amino acids. The CDR3 region has the DNA TGCGCCAGCAGCCAGTCACAGGGCTACGAGCAGTACTTC. It codes for CASSQSQGYEQYF.

V usage is TRBV11-1 and J usage is TRBJ1-1; D is uncertain. Germline V gene sequence: CDR1 SGHAT, CDR2 FQDESV (reference sequence). Trimming took off 6 bases at V and 4 bases at J, with 9 bases between the two ends. The CDR3 is 12 residues long. Written as DNA, the CDR3 is TGTGCCAGCAGTTTTGGAGCCACTGAAGCTTTCTTT. Its protein product is CASSFGATEAFF.

The rearrangement joins TRBV7-9 to TRBJ2-7, with TRBD1 matching 8 bases. V trimming: 5 bases; J trimming: 4 bases; junction bases outside the gene matches: 13. The CDR3 loop spans 16 amino acids. Germline V gene sequence: CDR1 SEHNR, CDR2 FQNEAQ (reference sequence). The CDR3 loop is CASSPKIGTGPYEQYF. The CDR3 DNA reads as TGTGCCAGCAGCCCCAAAATTGGGACAGGACCTTACGAGCAGTACTTC.

This clone was counted only a few times. The chain has TRBV7-6 and TRBJ2-7; D possibly corresponds to TRBD1 (5 bases). Germline loops: CDR1 SGHVS, CDR2 FNYEAQ. With 4 bases removed from V and 3 bases from J, the gap between germline ends came to 10 bases. This CDR3 comprises 13 residues. CDR3 DNA: TGTGCCAGCAGCTCCAGACAGAACTACGAGCAGTACTTC. Protein product: CASSSRQNYEQYF. The whole variable domain, filled in from reference TRBV7-6 and TRBJ2-7, reads GAGVSQSPRYKVTKRGQDVALRCDPISGHVSLYWYRQALGQGPEFLTYFNYEAQQDKSGLPNDRFSAERPEGSISTLTIQRTEQRDSAMYRCASSSRQNYEQYFGPGTRLTVT.

V is TRBV19 and J is TRBJ2-1; TRBD2 agrees at 8 bases. V dropped 6 bases and J dropped 8; count of bases not matched to a gene: 6. The CDR3 has 13 amino acids. Germline CDR1 and CDR2: LNHDA and SQIVND (reference sequence). The CDR3 DNA reads TGTGCCAGTAGAGTTCAAGCGGGAGATGAGCAGTTCTTC. As protein: CASRVQAGDEQFF.

The CDR3 DNA reads TGTGCCAGCAGCCAAGATAGGACATCAACTAATGAAAAACTGTTTTTT. This translates into CASSQDRTSTNEKLFF. The V gene is TRBV3-1 (or the pseudogene TRBV3-2), the J gene TRBJ1-4, with D possibly being TRBD1 (5 bases). This CDR3 region has 16 residues. V gave up 0 bases and J gave up 0 bases, with 8 bases separating them. Germline assignment: CDR1 LGHDT and CDR2 YNNKEL (reference sequence).

This sequence joins TRBV5-1 and TRBJ2-6; TRBD1 is a possible D gene (6 bases). The length of the CDR3 is 16 residues. The germline CDR1 and CDR2 sequences are SGHRS and YFSETQ. The V end lost 4 bases, the J end lost 0 bases, and 11 bases lay between the germline ends. The CDR3 DNA reads TGCGCCAGCAGCCCCCCGACAGGCTCTGGGGCCAACGTCCTGACTTTC. Protein product: CASSPPTGSGANVLTF.

Comments on this clone: At one of its ends the junction is not consistent with the germline gene, which may arise from a read error. V gene TRBV7-7 combines with J gene TRBJ2-5; 8 bases are a match to TRBD2. The CDR3 has 16 residues. Germline V gene sequence: CDR1 SSHAT, CDR2 FNYEAQ (reference sequence). DNA for the CDR3: TGTGCTAGCAGCTTAGTTTTAGCGGGACCACAAGAGACCCAGTACTTC. Amino acids: CASSLVLAGPQETQYF.

V and J are TRBV24-1 and TRBJ2-6, with 9 bases matching TRBD1. The CDR3 contains 16 residues. V lost 3 bases and J lost 2; bases outside the gene matches: 1. CDR1 KGHDR and CDR2 SFDVKD come from the germline V gene. The CDR3 loop is CATSDRTGAGANVLTF. The CDR3 DNA sequence: TGTGCCACCAGTGATCGGACAGGGGCTGGGGCCAACGTCCTGACTTTC.

This chain links TRBV10-3 with TRBJ1-1; D call uncertain. CDR3 size: 13 residues. V lost 3 bases and J 11 bases, leaving 16 bases between the germline ends. Looked up from germline, CDR1 is ENHRY and CDR2 is SYGVKD. CDR3 DNA: TGTGCCATCAGTGACTCCTTGAGGACCCCGGCTTTCTTT. Its translation: CAISDSLRTPAFF.

This rearrangement joins TRBV18 to TRBJ1-1; D is uncertain. Per germline, CDR1 KGHSH and CDR2 LQKENI. CDR3 length: 15 amino acids. The V end was cut by 6 bases, the J end by 4 bases, with 18 bases between. The chain's CDR3 is CASSQGSHYLTEAFF. The CDR3 DNA reads as TGTGCCAGCTCCCAAGGCTCCCATTACCTCACTGAAGCTTTCTTT. Supplemented by reference TRBV18 and TRBJ1-1, the full variable domain reads NAGVMQNPRHLVRRRGQEARLRCSPMKGHSHVYWYRQLPEEGLKFMVYLQKENIIDESGMPKERFSAEFPKEGPSILRIQQVVRGDSAAYFCASSQGSHYLTEAFFGQGTRLTVV.

This chain connects TRBV5-6 to TRBJ1-2; 8 nucleotides line up with TRBD1. CDR3 length equals 15 residues. Per germline, CDR1 SGHDT and CDR2 YYEEEE. J gave up 4 bases and V 3 bases, and 8 bases lay outside the gene matches. DNA of the CDR3: TGTGCCAGCAGCTACCCAGGGGGCGAAAGCTATGGCTACACCTTC. This gives the protein CASSYPGGESYGYTF.

In its sample, this clone was seen a few times. This chain uses TRBV24-1 with TRBJ2-3; D gene ambiguous. Trimming removed 5 bases at V and 2 bases at J, with 1 base between. The CDR3 contains 11 residues. CDR1 is KGHDR and CDR2 is SFDVKD in the germline V gene. This CDR3 reads CATSATDTQYF. The CDR3 region has the DNA TGTGCCACCAGTGCCACAGATACGCAGTATTTT.

The genes are TRBV27 and TRBJ2-1, with D possibly being TRBD1 (6 bases). This CDR3 contains 15 residues. Germline V lookup: CDR1 MNHEY, CDR2 SMNVEV (reference sequence). Trimming removed 2 bases from V and 9 bases from J, with 17 bases in between. The CDR3 region is CASSLQGSLGAEQFF. The CDR3 DNA reads TGTGCCAGCAGTTTACAGGGGTCTCTAGGGGCTGAGCAGTTCTTC.

This sequence joins TRBV27 and TRBJ2-7, with D possibly TRBD1 on 6 matching bases. The germline V and J ends were trimmed by 6 bases and 0 bases, with 15 bases remaining between them. Germline V gene data show CDR1 as MNHEY and CDR2 as SMNVEV (reference sequence). This CDR3 is 15 amino acids long. In DNA form, the CDR3 reads TGTGCCAGCAGGGTAAGGGGGACCGGCTCCTACGAGCAGTACTTC. This translates into CASRVRGTGSYEQYF.

The chain carries TRBV7-2 and TRBJ1-1; D remains ambiguous. V lost 6 bases, J lost 0 bases, and 14 bases lay in between. Per germline, CDR1 SGHTA and CDR2 FQGNSA. The CDR3 has 15 residues. In nucleotides, the CDR3 is TGTGCCAGCAGTTCCCCGAGACCGTTGAACACTGAAGCTTTCTTT. This gives the protein CASSSPRPLNTEAFF.

The chain recombines TRBV7-9 with TRBJ1-2, with 9 bases aligning to TRBD1. This CDR3 contains 14 residues. Germline CDR1 and CDR2: SEHNR and FQNEAQ (reference sequence). Trimming at V came to 6 bases and at J to 3 bases, leaving 5 bases not matched to a gene. CDR3 loop: CASRQGASHYGYTF. The CDR3 DNA reads as TGTGCCAGCAGACAGGGGGCGAGTCACTATGGCTACACCTTC. The full variable domain, completed using reference TRBV7-9 and TRBJ1-2, is DTGVSQNPRHKITKRGQNVTFRCDPISEHNRLYWYRQTLGQGPEFLTYFQNEAQLEKSRLLSDRFSAERPKGSFSTLEIQRTEQGDSAMYLCASRQGASHYGYTFGSGTRLTVV.

For the CDR3, the DNA is TGTGCCTGGAGTGTACGGGACAACGAGCAGTACTTC. Amino acids: CAWSVRDNEQYF. V gene TRBV30 combines with J gene TRBJ2-7; a weak D match, TRBD1 (6 bases). V lost 0 bases and J lost 5, with 8 bases in between. This CDR3 comprises 12 residues. CDR1 is GTSNPN and CDR2 is SVGIG in the germline V gene (reference sequence). The full variable domain, its missing parts supplied by reference TRBV30 and TRBJ2-7, is SQTIHQWPATLVQPVGSPLSLECTVEGTSNPNLYWYRQAAGRGLQLLFYSVGIGQISSEVPQNLSASRPQDRQFILSSKKLLLSDSGFYLCAWSVRDNEQYFGPGTRLTVT.

The J gene is TRBJ2-3, the V gene TRBV15, with D possibly matching TRBD2 (6 bases). V dropped 4 bases and J dropped 4 bases, with 12 bases sitting between them. CDR3 size: 14 residues. Germline V lookup: CDR1 LNHNV, CDR2 YYDKDF (reference sequence). CDR3 protein: CATSIGGRADTQYF. The CDR3 nucleotides read TGTGCCACCAGCATCGGGGGTAGGGCAGATACGCAGTATTTT.

This clone was picked up one time. This rearrangement joins TRBV3-1 (or the pseudogene TRBV3-2) to TRBJ2-3, with 9 bases fitting TRBD1. CDR3 length equals 14 residues. The ends lost 4 bases at V and 4 bases at J; junction bases unmatched: 3. Per germline, CDR1 LGHDT and CDR2 YNNKEL (reference sequence). The CDR3 is CASSLGTGSDTQYF. CDR3 in DNA: TGTGCCAGCAGCCTAGGGACAGGGTCAGATACGCAGTATTTT.

This clone came up once. The V and J genes are TRBV5-4 and TRBJ2-7; D gene ambiguous. This CDR3 is 15 amino acids long. Germline V gene data show CDR1 as SGHNT and CDR2 as YYREEE (reference sequence). Deletions cut 4 bases from V and 5 bases from J, with 19 bases between. The CDR3 coding sequence is TGTGCCAGCAGCCCGGCGTACAATAGACGCCACGAGCAGTACTTC. This translates into CASSPAYNRRHEQYF. The full variable domain, in which reference TRBV5-4 and TRBJ2-7 provide the parts outside the CDR3, is ETGVTQSPTHLIKTRGQQVTLRCSSQSGHNTVSWYQQALGQGPQFIFQYYREEENGRGNFPPRFSGLQFPNYSSELNVNALELDDSALYLCASSPAYNRRHEQYFGPGTRLTVT.